The clone carrying this T cell receptor beta chain has a handful of counts. The target antigen is unknown. The sample comes from a study of T cells after yellow fever vaccination. In the study overall: Preparation of fractions with low cell numbers was performed using SMART-Seq v4 Ultra Low Input. Findings and limits, study-wide: Some clonotypes were seen in both the CD4 and the CD8 compartments. These made up a small share and likely arose from convergent recombination. In FACS-sorted repertoires, abundant clonotypes from the bulk population could appear as contaminants.

Synthesis of TCR cDNA relied on 5'RACE template switching, which attached a universal primer site and UMIs. From the 5' RACE reads, TCRdb called clonotypes with MiXCR, one entry per CDR3 protein. The data show some 340,000 distinct CDR3 sequences, about 4% seen once. CDR1 and CDR2 (germline): SNHLY, FYNNEI. This CDR3 has 13 residues. V shed 8 bases, J shed 5 bases, and the junction held 7 bases outside the gene matches. The chain carries TRBV2 and TRBJ2-7; 9 bases are shared with TRBD1. Specimen: PBMCs, collected 5 days after the yellow fever booster vaccination. The clonotype was recovered from a man aged 18 to 35 who received the YFV17D yellow fever vaccine. In nucleotides, the CDR3 is TGTGCCAGCGAACAGGGGGCGAGGAACGAGCAGTACTTC. Translation gives CASEQGARNEQYF.